Below, 23 T cell receptor beta chains from the same sample are listed, as sequenced in a study of blood T cells in healthy people across ages. Alongside a J-beta primer mix, a sample-barcoded 5' primer served in a second PCR lasting about 7 to 11 cycles. A single record per CDR3 protein comes from TCRdb applying MiXCR to the 5' RACE reads. The repertoire holds around 1,500,000 distinct CDR3 sequences, with under 30% as singletons. The sequenced sample was blood. The receptor set was obtained from a woman in her twenties or thirties in good health.

This rearrangement joins TRBV12-3 or TRBV12-4 to TRBJ2-1; 7 nucleotides align to TRBD2. The junction had 11 bases not matched to a gene; V was cut back by 6 bases and J by 9 bases. This CDR3 region has 14 residues. CDR3 sequence: CASSSGLEPGEQFF. CDR3 nucleotides: TGTGCCAGCAGCTCTGGACTAGAGCCTGGTGAGCAGTTCTTC.

In this sample, this clonotype turned up a few times. This chain connects TRBV7-2 to TRBJ2-3; D is ambiguous. Germline V gene lookup returns CDR1 SGHTA and CDR2 FQGNSA. V lost 3 bases, J lost 4 bases, and 14 bases lay in between. The CDR3 is made up of 15 amino acids. CDR3 loop: CASSLGSTRPDTQYF. The CDR3 DNA follows: TGTGCCAGCAGCTTGGGTTCTACAAGGCCAGATACGCAGTATTTT. The entire variable domain, with the rest obtained from reference TRBV7-2 and TRBJ2-3, is as follows: GAGVSQSPSNKVTEKGKDVELRCDPISGHTALYWYRQSLGQGLEFLIYFQGNSAPDKSGLPSDRFSAERTGGSVSTLTIQRTQQEDSAVYLCASSLGSTRPDTQYFGPGTRLTVL.

This clonotype has more than one count but fewer than ten. V is TRBV12-3 or TRBV12-4 and J is TRBJ2-7; D ambiguous. V lost 6 bases to trimming and J lost 5 bases, with 11 bases between them. This CDR3 region has 12 residues. DNA of the CDR3: TGTGCCAGCAGCAATCCCTTCGACGAGCAGTACTTC. It codes for CASSNPFDEQYF.

This clonotype has only a few counts. The genes are TRBV19 and TRBJ1-2; D is uncertain. The ends were cut back, 3 bases at V and 3 bases at J, with 11 bases in the middle. Germline CDR1 is LNHDA and CDR2 is SQIVND (reference sequence). The CDR3 runs to 14 residues. CDR3 nucleotides: TGTGCCAGTAGTATGTTGGGAGTCTACTATGGCTACACCTTC. Protein product: CASSMLGVYYGYTF. Drawing the rest from reference TRBV19 and TRBJ1-2, the complete variable domain is DGGITQSPKYLFRKEGQNVTLSCEQNLNHDAMYWYRQDPGQGLRLIYYSQIVNDFQKGDIAEGYSVSREKKESFPLTVTSAQKNPTAFYLCASSMLGVYYGYTFGSGTRLTVV.

CDR3 amino acids: CATPGPYEQYF. In DNA form, the CDR3 reads TGTGCCACCCCAGGACCCTACGAGCAGTACTTC. This rearrangement joins TRBV24-1 to TRBJ2-7; D gene uncertain. The V gene lost 9 bases and the J gene lost 2 bases, with 7 bases spanning the gap. The CDR3 runs to 11 residues. Germline CDR1 KGHDR, CDR2 SFDVKD.

The table lists this clonotype with a few counts. This chain connects TRBV2 to TRBJ1-5; no firm D call. V lost 7 bases, J lost 0 bases, and 13 bases lay in between. The CDR3 extends over 15 amino acids. Germline-derived CDR1 and CDR2 are SNHLY and FYNNEI. This chain's CDR3 is CASTRGFPSNQPQHF. CDR3 bases: TGTGCCAGCACTCGGGGATTTCCTAGCAATCAGCCCCAGCATTTT.

This clonotype was observed a few times. J is TRBJ2-4 and V is TRBV6-2 or TRBV6-3, with no clear D. The DNA end lines up better with TRBJ2-7; the J call may be wrong. Germline V gives CDR1 MNHEY, CDR2 SVGEGT. The CDR3 sequence is 12 residues long. CDR3 amino acids: CASRNRLGEQYF. CDR3 DNA: TGTGCCAGCAGAAACAGATTGGGCGAGCAGTACTTC.

Only a few counts were recorded for this clonotype. V usage is TRBV29-1 and J usage is TRBJ2-7; TRBD2 might be the D (5 bases). Germline V gene data show CDR1 as SQVTM and CDR2 as ANQGSEA. Trimming left V 4 bases short and J 0 bases short, with 13 bases between. CDR3 length: 14 amino acids. CDR3 loop: CSVVAGLHSYEQYF. The DNA for the CDR3 is TGCAGCGTTGTGGCGGGCCTTCACTCCTACGAGCAGTACTTC.

The J gene is TRBJ2-2, the V gene TRBV20-1, with TRBD1 matching 10 bases. The CDR3 length is 15 residues. The trim removed 6 bases at V and 6 bases at J, leaving 10 bases unmatched. Germline V lookup: CDR1 DFQATT, CDR2 SNEGSKA (reference sequence). Here the CDR3 DNA reads TGCAGTGCCCAAACAGGGACAGGGGACTCCGGGGAGCTGTTTTTT. It yields the protein CSAQTGTGDSGELFF.

The rearrangement uses TRBV11-2 and TRBJ2-7; no firm D call. CDR1 and CDR2 (germline): SGHAT, FQNNGV. The CDR3 runs to 14 residues. The V gene lost 0 bases and the J gene lost 0 bases, with 6 bases spanning the gap. CDR3 in amino acids: CASSLDPTSYEQYF. Here the CDR3 DNA reads TGTGCCAGCAGCTTAGATCCGACCTCCTACGAGCAGTACTTC.

The chain employs TRBV3-1 and TRBJ2-3; the match to TRBD2 covers 11 bases. Trimming removed 4 bases from V and 2 bases from J; junction bases left unmatched: 5. Germline CDR1 reads LGHDT; CDR2 reads YNNKEL (reference sequence). The CDR3 totals 16 residues. The CDR3 DNA reads as TGTGCCAGCAGCCGAGCGACTAGCGGGGACACAGATACGCAGTATTTT. Its translation: CASSRATSGDTDTQYF.

This clonotype was seen a few times. The rearrangement links TRBV9 to TRBJ2-5, with D possibly matching TRBD1 (5 bases). Germline V lookup: CDR1 SGDLS, CDR2 YYNGEE. The CDR3 is made up of 15 amino acids. Trimming took off 2 bases at V and 1 base at J, with 12 bases between the two ends. CDR3: CASSVGPASQETQYF. In DNA, the CDR3 is TGTGCCAGCAGCGTGGGGCCAGCAAGCCAAGAGACCCAGTACTTC.

The V and J genes are TRBV11-2 and TRBJ2-5; 10 nucleotides match TRBD1. CDR1 is SGHAT and CDR2 is FQNNGV in the germline V gene. CDR3 length: 15 amino acids. Trimming cost V 4 bases and J 5 bases; bases outside gene matches: 7. This CDR3 is CASSSVDRGLETQYF. Written as DNA, the CDR3 is TGTGCCAGCAGCTCGGTCGACAGGGGGCTGGAGACCCAGTACTTC.

V and J are TRBV28 and TRBJ2-3; a weak D match, TRBD1 (5 bases). The germline V gene encodes CDR1 MDHEN and CDR2 SYDVKM. Trimming removed 5 bases at V and 9 bases at J, with 12 bases between. The CDR3 runs 12 residues. The CDR3 DNA reads as TGTGCCAGCAGTGACCAGGGTTACACGCAGTATTTT. As protein: CASSDQGYTQYF.

As to this clonotype: A read error may account for a junction end that differs from germline. The rearrangement joins TRBV12-3 or TRBV12-4 to TRBJ1-2, with 11 bases identical to TRBD1. The CDR3 runs to 16 residues. In DNA, the CDR3 is TGTGCCAGCAGTTTATTTCGGACAGGGGGCGACTATGGCCACACCTTC. Translating gives CASSLFRTGGDYGHTF.

The chain is built from TRBV4-1 and TRBJ2-7, with 8 nucleotides matching TRBD2. Germline lookup yields CDR1 MGHRA and CDR2 YSYEKL. V shed 0 bases, J shed 4 bases, and the junction held 11 bases outside the gene matches. This CDR3 is 17 amino acids long. The CDR3 coding sequence is TGCGCCAGCAGCCAAGATCGAGGCGGGGGGCTAAGGTACGAGCAGTACTTC. It codes for CASSQDRGGGLRYEQYF.

The genes are TRBV7-2 and TRBJ2-3; 7 bases fit TRBD1. Trimming removed 4 bases from V and 2 bases from J; junction bases left unmatched: 6. Germline lookup yields CDR1 SGHTA and CDR2 FQGNSA. The CDR3 is made up of 15 amino acids. The chain's CDR3 is CASSSGTDITDTQYF. The CDR3 nucleotides are TGTGCCAGCAGCTCCGGGACAGACATCACAGATACGCAGTATTTT.

The chain couples TRBV9 to TRBJ1-6, with a weak D call TRBD1 (6 bases). The CDR3 consists of 16 residues. CDR1 and CDR2 (germline): SGDLS, YYNGEE. V lost 3 bases and J 6 bases, leaving 16 bases between the germline ends. The DNA of the CDR3 is TGTGCCAGCAGCGCCGGCGGCACCAGGGGTAATTCACCCCTCCACTTT. Amino acid sequence: CASSAGGTRGNSPLHF.

This clonotype was detected many times. The J gene is TRBJ2-1, the V gene TRBV4-1; TRBD1 matches 10 bases. There are 18 residues in the CDR3. Trimming took 0 bases from V and 2 from J; bases not matched to a gene: 7. Germline assignment: CDR1 MGHRA and CDR2 YSYEKL. The CDR3 nucleotides are TGCGCCAGCAGCCAAGACGATGTAGGGACAGGGGCCTACAATGAGCAGTTCTTC. Protein sequence: CASSQDDVGTGAYNEQFF.

This clonotype was seen once. V usage is TRBV7-9 and J usage is TRBJ2-3, with 9 bases aligning to TRBD2. V shed 2 bases, J shed 1 base, and the junction held 7 bases outside the gene matches. The germline gives CDR1 SEHNR, CDR2 FQNEAQ (reference sequence). The CDR3 is made up of 17 amino acids. CDR3 sequence (DNA): TGTGCCAGCAGCTTAACCACCTTAGCGGGAGGCACAGATACGCAGTATTTT. This gives the protein CASSLTTLAGGTDTQYF.

As regards this clonotype: A read error is likely, as this CDR3 ends without the conserved phenylalanine or tryptophan. The chain has TRBV3-1 and TRBJ2-1; 12 nucleotides match TRBD2. The germline V gene has CDR1 LGHDT and CDR2 YNNKEL (reference sequence). After removal of 3 bases from V and 5 bases from J, the junction contained 5 bases not matched to a gene. The CDR3 contains 16 residues. This chain's CDR3 is CASSHTLAGGDNEQFL. DNA of the CDR3: TGTGCCAGCAGCCATACCCTAGCGGGGGGGGACAATGAGCAGTTCTTA.

The chain combines TRBV24-1 with TRBJ2-3; weak D call: TRBD2 (7 bases). V was pared by 6 bases and J by 6 bases, with 12 bases between. The length of the CDR3 is 13 residues. Germline assignment: CDR1 KGHDR and CDR2 SFDVKD. The DNA for the CDR3 is TGTGCCACCAGTCGGGGGGCGGGGGATACGCAGTATTTT. Translation gives CATSRGAGDTQYF.

This clonotype was picked up many times. The genes are TRBV29-1 and TRBJ2-7; 7 bases align to TRBD1. Trimming at V came to 2 bases and at J to 6 bases, leaving 7 bases not matched to a gene. The germline gives CDR1 SQVTM, CDR2 ANQGSEA. CDR3 size: 13 residues. CDR3 DNA: TGCAGCGTTGAAATCGACAGGGCCAGCGAGCAGTACTTC. Its translation is CSVEIDRASEQYF.